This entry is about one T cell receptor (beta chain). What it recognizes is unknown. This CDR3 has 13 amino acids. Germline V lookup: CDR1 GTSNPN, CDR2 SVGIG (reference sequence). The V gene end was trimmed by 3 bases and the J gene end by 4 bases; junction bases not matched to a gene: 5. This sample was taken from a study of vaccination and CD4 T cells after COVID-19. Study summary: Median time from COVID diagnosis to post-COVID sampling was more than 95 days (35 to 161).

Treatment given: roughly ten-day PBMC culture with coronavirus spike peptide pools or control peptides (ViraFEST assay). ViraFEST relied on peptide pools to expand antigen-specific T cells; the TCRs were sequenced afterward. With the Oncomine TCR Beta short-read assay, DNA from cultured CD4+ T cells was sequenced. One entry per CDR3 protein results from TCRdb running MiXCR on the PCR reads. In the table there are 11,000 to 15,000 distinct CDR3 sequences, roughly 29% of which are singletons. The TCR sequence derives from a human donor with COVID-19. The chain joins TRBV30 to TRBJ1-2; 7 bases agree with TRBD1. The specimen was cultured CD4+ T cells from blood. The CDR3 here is CAWSQDRAYGYTF. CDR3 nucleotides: TGTGCCTGGAGCCAAGACAGGGCCTATGGCTACACCTTC.